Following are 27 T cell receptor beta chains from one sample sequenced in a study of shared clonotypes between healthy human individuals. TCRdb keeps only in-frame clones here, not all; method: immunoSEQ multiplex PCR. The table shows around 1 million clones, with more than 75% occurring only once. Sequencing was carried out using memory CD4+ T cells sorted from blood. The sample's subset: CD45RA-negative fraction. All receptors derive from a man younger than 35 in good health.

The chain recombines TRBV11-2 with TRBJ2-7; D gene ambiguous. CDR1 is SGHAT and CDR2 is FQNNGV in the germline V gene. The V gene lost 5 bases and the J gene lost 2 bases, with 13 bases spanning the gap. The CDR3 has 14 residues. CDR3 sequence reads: CASSLGSNTYEQYF. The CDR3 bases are TGTGCCAGCAGCCTCGGCTCGAACACCTACGAGCAGTACTTC. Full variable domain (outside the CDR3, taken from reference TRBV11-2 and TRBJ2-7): EAGVAQSPRYKIIEKRQSVAFWCNPISGHATLYWYQQILGQGPKLLIQFQNNGVVDDSQLPKDRFSAERLKGVDSTLKIQPAKLEDSAVYLCASSLGSNTYEQYFGPGTRLTVT.

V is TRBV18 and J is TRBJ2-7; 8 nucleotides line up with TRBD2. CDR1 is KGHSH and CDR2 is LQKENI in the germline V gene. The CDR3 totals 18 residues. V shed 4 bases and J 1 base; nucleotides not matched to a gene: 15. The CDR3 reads CASSRSLGSSGSSYEQYF. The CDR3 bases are TGTGCCAGCTCACGCTCCCTCGGTTCTAGCGGGTCTTCCTACGAGCAGTACTTC.

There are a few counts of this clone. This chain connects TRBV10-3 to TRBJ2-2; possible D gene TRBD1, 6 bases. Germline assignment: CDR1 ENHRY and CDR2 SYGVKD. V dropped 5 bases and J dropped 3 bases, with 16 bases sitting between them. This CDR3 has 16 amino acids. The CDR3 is CAISPPPGTHTGELFF. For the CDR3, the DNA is TGTGCCATCAGTCCCCCCCCCGGGACACACACCGGGGAGCTGTTTTTT.

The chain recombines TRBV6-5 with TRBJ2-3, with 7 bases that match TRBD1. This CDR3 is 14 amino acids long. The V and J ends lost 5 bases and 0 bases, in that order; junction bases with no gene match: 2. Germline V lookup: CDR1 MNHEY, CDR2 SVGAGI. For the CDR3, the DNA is TGTGCCAGCAGTAGGGGGCCAAGCACAGATACGCAGTATTTT. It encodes CASSRGPSTDTQYF.

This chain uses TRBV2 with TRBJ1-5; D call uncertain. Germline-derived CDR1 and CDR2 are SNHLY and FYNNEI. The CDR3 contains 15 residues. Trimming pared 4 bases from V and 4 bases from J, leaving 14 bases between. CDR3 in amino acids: CASSVDPAPNQPQHF. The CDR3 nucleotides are TGTGCCAGCAGTGTGGACCCTGCCCCGAATCAGCCCCAGCATTTT.

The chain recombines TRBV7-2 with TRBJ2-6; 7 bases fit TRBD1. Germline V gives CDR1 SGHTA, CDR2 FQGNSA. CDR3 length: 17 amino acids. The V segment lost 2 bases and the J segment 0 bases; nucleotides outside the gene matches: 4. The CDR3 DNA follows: TGTGCCAGCAGCTTACAGGGGGAGAGCTCTGGGGCCAACGTCCTGACTTTC. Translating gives CASSLQGESSGANVLTF.

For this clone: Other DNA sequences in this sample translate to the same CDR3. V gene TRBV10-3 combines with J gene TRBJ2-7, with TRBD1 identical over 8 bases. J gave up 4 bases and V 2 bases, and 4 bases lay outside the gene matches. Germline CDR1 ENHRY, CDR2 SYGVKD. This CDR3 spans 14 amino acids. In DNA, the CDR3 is TGTGCCATCAGTGAGGGACAGGGCTCTTACGAGCAGTACTTC. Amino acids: CAISEGQGSYEQYF.

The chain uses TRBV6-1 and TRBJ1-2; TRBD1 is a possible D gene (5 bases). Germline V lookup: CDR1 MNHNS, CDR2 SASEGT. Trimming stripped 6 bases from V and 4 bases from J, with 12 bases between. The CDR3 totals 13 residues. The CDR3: CASSEQGSYGYTF. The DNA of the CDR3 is TGTGCCAGCAGCGAGCAGGGAAGCTATGGCTACACCTTC.

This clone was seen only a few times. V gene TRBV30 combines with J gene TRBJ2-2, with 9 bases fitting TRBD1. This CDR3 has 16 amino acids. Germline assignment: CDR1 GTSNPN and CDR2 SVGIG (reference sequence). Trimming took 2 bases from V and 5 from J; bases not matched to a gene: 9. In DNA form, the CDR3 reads TGTGCCTGGAGTACAGAAGGGACAGGGAATACCGGGGAGCTGTTTTTT. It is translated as CAWSTEGTGNTGELFF.

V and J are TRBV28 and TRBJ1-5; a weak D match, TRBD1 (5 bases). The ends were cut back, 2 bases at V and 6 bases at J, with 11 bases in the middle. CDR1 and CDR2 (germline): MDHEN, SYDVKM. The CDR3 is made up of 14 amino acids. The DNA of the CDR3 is TGTGCCAGCAGTTTAATCCAGGGCGGTCAGCCCCAGCATTTT. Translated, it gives CASSLIQGGQPQHF. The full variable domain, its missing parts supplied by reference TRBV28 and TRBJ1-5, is DVKVTQSSRYLVKRTGEKVFLECVQDMDHENMFWYRQDPGLGLRLIYFSYDVKMKEKGDIPEGYSVSREKKERFSLILESASTNQTSMYLCASSLIQGGQPQHFGDGTRLSIL.

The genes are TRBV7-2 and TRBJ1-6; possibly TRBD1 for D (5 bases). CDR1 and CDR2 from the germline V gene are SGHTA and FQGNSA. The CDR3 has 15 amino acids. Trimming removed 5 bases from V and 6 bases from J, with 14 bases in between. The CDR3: CASSQGHPFNSPLHF. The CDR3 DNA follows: TGTGCCAGCAGCCAAGGACATCCGTTTAATTCACCCCTCCACTTT. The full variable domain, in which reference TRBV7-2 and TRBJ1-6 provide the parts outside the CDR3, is GAGVSQSPSNKVTEKGKDVELRCDPISGHTALYWYRQSLGQGLEFLIYFQGNSAPDKSGLPSDRFSAERTGGSVSTLTIQRTQQEDSAVYLCASSQGHPFNSPLHFGNGTRLTVT.

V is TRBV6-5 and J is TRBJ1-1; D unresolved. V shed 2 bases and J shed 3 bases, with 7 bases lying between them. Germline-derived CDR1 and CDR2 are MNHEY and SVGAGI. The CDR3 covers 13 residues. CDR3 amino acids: CASSYGGYTEAFF. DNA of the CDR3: TGTGCCAGCAGTTACGGTGGGTACACTGAAGCTTTCTTT.

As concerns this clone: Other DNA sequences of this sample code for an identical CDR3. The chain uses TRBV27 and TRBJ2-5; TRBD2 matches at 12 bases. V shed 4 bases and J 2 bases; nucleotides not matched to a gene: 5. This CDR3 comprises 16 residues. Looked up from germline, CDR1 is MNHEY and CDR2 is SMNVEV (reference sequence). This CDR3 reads CASSSRTSGDQETQYF. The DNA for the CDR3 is TGTGCCAGCAGTTCCCGGACTAGCGGGGATCAAGAGACCCAGTACTTC.

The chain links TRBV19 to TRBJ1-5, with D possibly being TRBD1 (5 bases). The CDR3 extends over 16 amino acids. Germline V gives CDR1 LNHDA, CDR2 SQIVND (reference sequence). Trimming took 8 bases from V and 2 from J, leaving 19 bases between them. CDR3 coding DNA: TGTGCCAGTTCTAAGAGCAGGGTCGGGGGCAATCAGCCCCAGCATTTT. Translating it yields CASSKSRVGGNQPQHF.

The CDR3 DNA reads as TGTGCCAGCAGCGGACGGACAGGGGGCTTAGCTGGGGGCACCATATATTTT. Its protein product is CASSGRTGGLAGGTIYF. V and J are TRBV7-6 and TRBJ1-3, with TRBD1 identical over 11 bases. V gave up 5 bases and J gave up 9 bases; unmatched junction bases: 15. The CDR3 runs 17 residues. Germline lookup yields CDR1 SGHVS and CDR2 FNYEAQ. The complete variable domain, with remaining parts taken from reference TRBV7-6 and TRBJ1-3, reads GAGVSQSPRYKVTKRGQDVALRCDPISGHVSLYWYRQALGQGPEFLTYFNYEAQQDKSGLPNDRFSAERPEGSISTLTIQRTEQRDSAMYRCASSGRTGGLAGGTIYFGEGSWLTVV.

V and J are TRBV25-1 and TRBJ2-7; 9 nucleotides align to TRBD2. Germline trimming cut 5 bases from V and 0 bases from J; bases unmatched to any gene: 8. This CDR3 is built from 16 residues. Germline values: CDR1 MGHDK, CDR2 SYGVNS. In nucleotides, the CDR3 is TGTGCCAGCAGTCCCCTTAGCGGGGGCCTCTCCTACGAGCAGTACTTC. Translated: CASSPLSGGLSYEQYF.

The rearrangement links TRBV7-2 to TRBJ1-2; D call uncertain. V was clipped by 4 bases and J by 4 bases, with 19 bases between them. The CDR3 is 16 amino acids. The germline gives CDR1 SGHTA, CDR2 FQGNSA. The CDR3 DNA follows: TGTGCCAGCAGCTCAGGTGGGGTACAGACCCTCTATGGCTACACCTTC. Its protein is CASSSGGVQTLYGYTF. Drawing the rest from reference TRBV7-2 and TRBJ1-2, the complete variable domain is GAGVSQSPSNKVTEKGKDVELRCDPISGHTALYWYRQSLGQGLEFLIYFQGNSAPDKSGLPSDRFSAERTGGSVSTLTIQRTQQEDSAVYLCASSSGGVQTLYGYTFGSGTRLTVV.

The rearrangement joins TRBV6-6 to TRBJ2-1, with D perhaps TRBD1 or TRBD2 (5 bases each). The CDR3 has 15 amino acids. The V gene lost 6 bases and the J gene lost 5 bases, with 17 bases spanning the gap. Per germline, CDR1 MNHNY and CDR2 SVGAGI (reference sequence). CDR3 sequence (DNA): TGTGCCAGCAGCCACCGGGGCGCTTGGGACAATGAGCAGTTCTTC. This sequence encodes CASSHRGAWDNEQFF.

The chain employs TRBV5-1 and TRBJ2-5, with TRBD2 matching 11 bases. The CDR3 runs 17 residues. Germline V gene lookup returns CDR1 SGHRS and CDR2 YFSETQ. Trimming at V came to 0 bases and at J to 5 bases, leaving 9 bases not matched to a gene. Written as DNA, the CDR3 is TGCGCCAGCAGCTTGGCGTTAACTAGCGGGAGTAGGGAGACCCAGTACTTC. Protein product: CASSLALTSGSRETQYF.

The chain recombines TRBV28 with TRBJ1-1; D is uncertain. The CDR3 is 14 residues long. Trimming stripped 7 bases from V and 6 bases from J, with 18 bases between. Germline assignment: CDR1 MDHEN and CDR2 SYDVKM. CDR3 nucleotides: TGTGCCAGCACCCCTCACTCGGAGGTGGCTGAAGCTTTCTTT. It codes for CASTPHSEVAEAFF.

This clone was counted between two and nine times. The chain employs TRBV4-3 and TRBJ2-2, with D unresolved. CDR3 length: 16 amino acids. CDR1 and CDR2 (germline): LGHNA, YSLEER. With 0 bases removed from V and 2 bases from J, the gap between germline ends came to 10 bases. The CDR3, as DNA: TGCGCCAGCAGCCAAGATCCAGGATTCAACACCGGGGAGCTGTTTTTT. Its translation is CASSQDPGFNTGELFF.

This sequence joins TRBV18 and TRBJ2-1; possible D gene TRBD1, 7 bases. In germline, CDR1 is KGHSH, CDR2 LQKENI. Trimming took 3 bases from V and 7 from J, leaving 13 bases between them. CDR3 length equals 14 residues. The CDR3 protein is CASSPAGQPNEQFF. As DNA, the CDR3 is TGTGCCAGCTCACCTGCGGGACAGCCAAATGAGCAGTTCTTC.

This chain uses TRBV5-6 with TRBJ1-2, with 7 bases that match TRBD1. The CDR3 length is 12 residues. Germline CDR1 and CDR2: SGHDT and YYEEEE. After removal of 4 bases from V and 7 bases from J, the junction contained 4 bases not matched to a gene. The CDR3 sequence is CASSQDRIGYTF. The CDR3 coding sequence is TGTGCCAGCAGCCAGGACAGGATTGGCTACACCTTC.

The CDR3 reads CASSPLGFGGRNEQFF. The CDR3 DNA follows: TGTGCCAGCAGCCCCCTGGGGTTCGGGGGTAGGAATGAGCAGTTCTTC. The rearrangement links TRBV6-6 to TRBJ2-1, with D possibly TRBD2 on 6 matching bases. Germline V gene lookup returns CDR1 MNHNY and CDR2 SVGAGI (reference sequence). The V end lost 6 bases, the J end lost 7 bases, and 22 bases lay between the germline ends. The CDR3 loop spans 16 amino acids.

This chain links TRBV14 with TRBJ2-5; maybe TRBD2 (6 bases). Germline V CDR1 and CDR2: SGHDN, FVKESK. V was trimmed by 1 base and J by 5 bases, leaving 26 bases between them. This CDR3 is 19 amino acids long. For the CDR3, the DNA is TGTGCCAGCAGCCAAGTAGGAGGGTTTTTGAGGACCACTGCGGAGACCCAGTACTTC. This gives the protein CASSQVGGFLRTTAETQYF.

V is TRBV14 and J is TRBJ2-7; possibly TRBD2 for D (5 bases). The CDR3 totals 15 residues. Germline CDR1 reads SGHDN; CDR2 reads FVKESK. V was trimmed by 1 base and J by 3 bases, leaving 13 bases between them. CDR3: CASSQVRGISYEQYF. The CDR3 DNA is TGTGCCAGCAGCCAAGTAAGAGGGATCAGCTACGAGCAGTACTTC.

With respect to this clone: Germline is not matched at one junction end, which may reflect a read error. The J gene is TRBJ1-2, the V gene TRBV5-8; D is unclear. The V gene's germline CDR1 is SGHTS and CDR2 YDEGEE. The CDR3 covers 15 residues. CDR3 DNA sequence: TGTACCAGCAATGGTTATCCACGAAAGACCTATGGCTACACCTTC. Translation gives CTSNGYPRKTYGYTF.